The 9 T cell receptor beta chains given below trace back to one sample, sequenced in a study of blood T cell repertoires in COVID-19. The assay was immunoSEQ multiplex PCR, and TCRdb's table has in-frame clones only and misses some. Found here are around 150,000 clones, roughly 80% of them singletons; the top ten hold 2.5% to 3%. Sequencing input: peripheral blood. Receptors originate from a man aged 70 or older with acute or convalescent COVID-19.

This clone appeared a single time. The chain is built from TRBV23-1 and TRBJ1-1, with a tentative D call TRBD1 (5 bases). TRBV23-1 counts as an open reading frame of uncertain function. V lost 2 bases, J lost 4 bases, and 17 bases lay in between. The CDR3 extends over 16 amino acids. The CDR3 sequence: CASSQPLAGRVTEAFF. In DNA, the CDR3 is TGCGCCAGCAGTCAACCCCTGGCAGGGAGGGTCACTGAAGCTTTCTTT.

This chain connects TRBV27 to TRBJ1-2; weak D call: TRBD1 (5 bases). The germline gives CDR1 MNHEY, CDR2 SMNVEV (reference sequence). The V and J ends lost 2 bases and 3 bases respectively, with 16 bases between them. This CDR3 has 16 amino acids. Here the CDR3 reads CASSLTSSGWDYGYTF. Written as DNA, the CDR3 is TGTGCCAGCAGTTTAACCTCTTCAGGGTGGGACTATGGCTACACCTTC.

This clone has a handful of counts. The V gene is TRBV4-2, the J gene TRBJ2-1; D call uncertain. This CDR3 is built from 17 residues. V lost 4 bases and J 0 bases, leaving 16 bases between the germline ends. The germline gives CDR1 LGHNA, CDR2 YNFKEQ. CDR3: CASSPLTPQSSYNEQFF. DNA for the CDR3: TGTGCCAGCAGCCCGCTGACACCCCAGAGCTCCTACAATGAGCAGTTCTTC.

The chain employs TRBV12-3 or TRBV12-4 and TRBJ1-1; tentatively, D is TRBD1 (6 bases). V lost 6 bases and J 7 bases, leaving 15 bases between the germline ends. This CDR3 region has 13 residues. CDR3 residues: CASSIRGASEAFF. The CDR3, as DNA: TGTGCCAGCAGCATTCGGGGGGCGAGTGAAGCTTTCTTT.

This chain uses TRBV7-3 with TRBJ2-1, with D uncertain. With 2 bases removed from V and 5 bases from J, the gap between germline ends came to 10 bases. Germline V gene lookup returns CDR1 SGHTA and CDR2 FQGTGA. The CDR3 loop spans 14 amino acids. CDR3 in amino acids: CASSLGGPDNEQFF. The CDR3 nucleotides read TGTGCCAGCAGCTTAGGTGGCCCTGACAATGAGCAGTTCTTC.

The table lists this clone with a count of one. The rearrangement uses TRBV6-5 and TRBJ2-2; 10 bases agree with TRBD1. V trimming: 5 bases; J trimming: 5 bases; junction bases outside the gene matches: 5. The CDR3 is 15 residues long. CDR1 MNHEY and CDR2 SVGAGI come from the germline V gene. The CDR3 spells CASSLGTGATGELFF. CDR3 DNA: TGTGCCAGCAGTCTTGGGACAGGGGCTACCGGGGAGCTGTTTTTT.

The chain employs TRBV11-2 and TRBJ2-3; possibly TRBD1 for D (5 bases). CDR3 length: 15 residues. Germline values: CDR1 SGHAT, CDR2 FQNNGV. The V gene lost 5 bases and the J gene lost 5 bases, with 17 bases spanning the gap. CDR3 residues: CASSRLGVQGDTQYF. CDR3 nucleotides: TGTGCCAGCAGCCGTTTAGGGGTCCAAGGAGATACGCAGTATTTT.

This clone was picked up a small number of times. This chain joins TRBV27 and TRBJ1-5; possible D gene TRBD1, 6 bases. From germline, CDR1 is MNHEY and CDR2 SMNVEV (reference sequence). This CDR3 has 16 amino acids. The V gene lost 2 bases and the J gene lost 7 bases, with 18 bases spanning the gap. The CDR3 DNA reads TGTGCCAGCAGTTTAACCCGACAGGTGGTGGGGCAGCCCCAGCATTTT. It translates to CASSLTRQVVGQPQHF.

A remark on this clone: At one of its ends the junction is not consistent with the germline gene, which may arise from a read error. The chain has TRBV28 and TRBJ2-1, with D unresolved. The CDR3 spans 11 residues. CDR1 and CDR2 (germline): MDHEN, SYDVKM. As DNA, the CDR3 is TGTGCCAGCAGTTCCCAGGCCGGTCTCATCTTC. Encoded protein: CASSSQAGLIF.